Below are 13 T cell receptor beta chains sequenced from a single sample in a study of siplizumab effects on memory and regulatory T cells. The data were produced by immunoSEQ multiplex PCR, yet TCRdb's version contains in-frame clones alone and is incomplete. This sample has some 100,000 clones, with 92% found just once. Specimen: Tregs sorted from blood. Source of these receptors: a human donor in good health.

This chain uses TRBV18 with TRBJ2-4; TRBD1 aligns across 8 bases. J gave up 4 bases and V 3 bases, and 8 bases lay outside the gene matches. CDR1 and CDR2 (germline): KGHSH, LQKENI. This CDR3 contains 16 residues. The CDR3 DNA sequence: TGTGCCAGCTCACCCAAGACAGGGGTACTTAAAAACATTCAGTACTTC. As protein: CASSPKTGVLKNIQYF.

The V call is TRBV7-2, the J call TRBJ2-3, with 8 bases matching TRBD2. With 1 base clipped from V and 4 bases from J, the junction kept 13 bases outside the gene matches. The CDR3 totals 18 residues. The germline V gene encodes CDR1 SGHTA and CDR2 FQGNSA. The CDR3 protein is CASSLVVMAGGLPDTQYF. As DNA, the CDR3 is TGTGCCAGCAGCTTAGTAGTCATGGCGGGAGGTTTGCCAGATACGCAGTATTTT.

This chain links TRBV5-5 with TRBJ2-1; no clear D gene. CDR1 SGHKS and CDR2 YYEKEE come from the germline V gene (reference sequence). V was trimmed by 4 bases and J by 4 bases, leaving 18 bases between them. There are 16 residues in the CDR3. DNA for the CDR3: TGTGCCAGCAGCAGATTAAGACAAGCCGTATACAATGAGCAGTTCTTC. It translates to CASSRLRQAVYNEQFF.

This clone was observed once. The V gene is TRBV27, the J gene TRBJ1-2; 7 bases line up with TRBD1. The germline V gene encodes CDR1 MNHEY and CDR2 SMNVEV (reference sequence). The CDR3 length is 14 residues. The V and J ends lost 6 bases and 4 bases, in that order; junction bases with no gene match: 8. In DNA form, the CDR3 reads TGTGCCAGCAGATCGACAGGGTTCTTCTATGGCTACACCTTC. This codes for CASRSTGFFYGYTF.

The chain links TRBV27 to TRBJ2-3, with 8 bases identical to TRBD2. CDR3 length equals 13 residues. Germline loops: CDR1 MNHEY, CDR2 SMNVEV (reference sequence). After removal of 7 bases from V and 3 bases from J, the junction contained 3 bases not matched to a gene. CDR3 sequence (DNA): TGTGCCAGCAATCGGGGGGGAACAGATACGCAGTATTTT. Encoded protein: CASNRGGTDTQYF.

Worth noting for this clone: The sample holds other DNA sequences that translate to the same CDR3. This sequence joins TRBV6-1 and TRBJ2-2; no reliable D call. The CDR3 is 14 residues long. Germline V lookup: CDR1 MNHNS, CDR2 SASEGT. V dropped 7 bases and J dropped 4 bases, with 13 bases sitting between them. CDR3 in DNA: TGTGCCAGCAAACAAGGGCCCCTCACCGGGGAGCTGTTTTTT. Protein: CASKQGPLTGELFF.

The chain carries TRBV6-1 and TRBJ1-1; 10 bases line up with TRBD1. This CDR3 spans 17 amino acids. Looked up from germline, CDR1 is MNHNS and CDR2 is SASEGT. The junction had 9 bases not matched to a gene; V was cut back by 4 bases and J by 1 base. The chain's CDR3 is CASSGVPGQGQNTEAFF. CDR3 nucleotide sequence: TGTGCCAGCAGTGGGGTCCCGGGACAGGGGCAGAACACTGAAGCTTTCTTT.

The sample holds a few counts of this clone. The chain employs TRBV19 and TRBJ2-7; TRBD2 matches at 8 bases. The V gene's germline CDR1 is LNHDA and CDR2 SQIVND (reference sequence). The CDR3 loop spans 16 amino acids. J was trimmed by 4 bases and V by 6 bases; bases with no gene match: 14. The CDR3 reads CASSPTGGLNLYEQYF. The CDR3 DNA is TGTGCCAGTAGCCCCACGGGGGGGCTTAATTTATACGAGCAGTACTTC.

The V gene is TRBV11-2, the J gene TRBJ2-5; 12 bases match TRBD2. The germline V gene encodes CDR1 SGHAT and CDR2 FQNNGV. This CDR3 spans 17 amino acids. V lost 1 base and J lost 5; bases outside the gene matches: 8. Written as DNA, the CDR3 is TGTGCCAGCAGCTTAGGGGCTAGCGGGAGGGCCAGTGAGACCCAGTACTTC. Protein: CASSLGASGRASETQYF.

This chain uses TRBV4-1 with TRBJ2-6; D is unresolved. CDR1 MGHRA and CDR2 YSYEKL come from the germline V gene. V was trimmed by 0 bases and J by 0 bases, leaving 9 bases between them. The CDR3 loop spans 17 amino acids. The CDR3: CASSQDVTHSGANVLTF. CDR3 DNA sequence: TGCGCCAGCAGCCAAGATGTGACCCACTCTGGGGCCAACGTCCTGACTTTC.

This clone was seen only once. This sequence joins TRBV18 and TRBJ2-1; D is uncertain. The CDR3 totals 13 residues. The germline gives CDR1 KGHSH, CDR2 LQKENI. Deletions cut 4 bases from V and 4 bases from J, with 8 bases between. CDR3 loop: CASSRGQYNEQFF. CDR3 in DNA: TGTGCCAGCTCACGAGGTCAGTACAATGAGCAGTTCTTC.

The CDR3 DNA reads TGTGCCAGCAGCTTGGGGCGGGAGGGATGGAAGACCCAGTACTTC. Protein: CASSLGREGWKTQYF. V and J are TRBV11-2 and TRBJ2-5; 9 positions match TRBD2. Germline values: CDR1 SGHAT, CDR2 FQNNGV. V dropped 3 bases and J dropped 6; count of bases not matched to a gene: 8. This CDR3 has 15 amino acids. The variable domain in full, with the rest retrieved from reference TRBV11-2 and TRBJ2-5, is EAGVAQSPRYKIIEKRQSVAFWCNPISGHATLYWYQQILGQGPKLLIQFQNNGVVDDSQLPKDRFSAERLKGVDSTLKIQPAKLEDSAVYLCASSLGREGWKTQYFGPGTRLLVL.

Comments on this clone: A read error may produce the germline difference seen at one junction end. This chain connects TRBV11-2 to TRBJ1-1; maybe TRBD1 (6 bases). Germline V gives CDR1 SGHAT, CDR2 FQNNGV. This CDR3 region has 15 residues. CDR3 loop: CASSLAGQGNTETFF. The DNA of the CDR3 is TGTGCCAGCAGCCTAGCTGGGCAGGGGAACACTGAAACTTTCTTT.